The TCR beta chain described here comes from a study of tumor and adjacent non-tumor tissue in lung cancer. The template was RNA from unsorted bulk tissue. This CDR3 is 16 amino acids long. V shed 6 bases and J 8 bases; nucleotides not matched to a gene: 15. Germline lookup yields CDR1 MDHEN and CDR2 SYDVKM. This clonotype was detected ten times or more. A modified ARM-PCR protocol with three rounds of nested PCR amplified TCRbeta. TCRdb analysed the multiplex PCR reads with MiXCR anew, one entry per CDR3 protein. The top ten clones hold 15% of a sample with about 85,000 distinct CDR3 sequences, about 61% of them seen once.

The receptor was isolated from a man in his 70s with non-small cell lung cancer. Sequencing input: lung tumor tissue. The chain is built from TRBV28 and TRBJ2-2; 7 bases are a match to TRBD2. CDR3 region: CASRKGLPYPIGELFF. CDR3 nucleotides: TGTGCCAGCAGGAAGGGACTACCCTACCCAATTGGGGAGCTGTTTTTT.